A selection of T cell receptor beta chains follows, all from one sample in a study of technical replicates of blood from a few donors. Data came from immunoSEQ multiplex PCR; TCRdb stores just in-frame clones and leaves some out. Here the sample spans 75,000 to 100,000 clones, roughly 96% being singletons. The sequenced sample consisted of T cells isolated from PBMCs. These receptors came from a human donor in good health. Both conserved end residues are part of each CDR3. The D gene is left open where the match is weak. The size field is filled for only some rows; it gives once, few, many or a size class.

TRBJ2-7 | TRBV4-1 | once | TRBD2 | CASSQIQSSGSHYSYEQYF | TGCGCCAGCAGCCAAATCCAATCTAGCGGGAGCCATTACTCCTACGAGCAGTACTTC
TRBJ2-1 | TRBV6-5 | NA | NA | CASRRTIFHEQFF | TGTGCCAGCAGGAGGACTATTTTTCATGAGCAGTTCTTC
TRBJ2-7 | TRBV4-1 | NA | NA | CASSPKWGDADYEQYF | TGCGCCAGCAGCCCCAAGTGGGGGGACGCAGACTACGAGCAGTACTTC
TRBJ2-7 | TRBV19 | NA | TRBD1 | CASSIRTGGSYEQYF | TGTGCCAGTAGTATTAGGACAGGGGGCTCCTACGAGCAGTACTTC
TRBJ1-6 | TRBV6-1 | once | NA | CASIASSYNSPLHF | TGTGCCAGCATCGCGAGCTCCTATAATTCACCCCTCCACTTT
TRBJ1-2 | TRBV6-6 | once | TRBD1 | CASRDRGEDYGYTF | TGTGCCAGCAGAGACAGGGGGGAGGACTATGGCTACACCTTC
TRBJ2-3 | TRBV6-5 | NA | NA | CATQARVTDTQYF | TGTGCCACCCAAGCAAGAGTCACAGATACGCAGTATTTT
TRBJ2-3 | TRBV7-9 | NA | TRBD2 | CASSLGLAEHTDTQYF | TGTGCCAGCAGCCTTGGACTAGCGGAACACACAGATACGCAGTATTTT
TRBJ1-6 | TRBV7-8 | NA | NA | CASSLLGDSPLHF | TGTGCCAGCAGCTTACTAGGGGATTCACCCCTCCACTTT
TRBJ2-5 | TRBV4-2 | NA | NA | CASSHRLIQETQYF | TGTGCCAGCAGCCATCGACTAATCCAAGAGACCCAGTACTTC
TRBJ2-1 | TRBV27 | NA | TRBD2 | CASSSLVGLAGKGEQFF | TGTGCCAGCAGTTCTTTGGTCGGACTAGCGGGAAAGGGTGAGCAGTTCTTC
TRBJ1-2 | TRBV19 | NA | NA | CARWGVGGYTF | TGTGCCCGGTGGGGGGTAGGTGGCTACACCTTC
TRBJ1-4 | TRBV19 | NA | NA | CAARSRGQGLGEKLFF | TGTGCCGCAAGATCGAGGGGCCAGGGGTTAGGAGAAAAACTGTTTTTT
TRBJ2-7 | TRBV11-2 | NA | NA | CASSLVVLYQNQGSYEQYF | TGTGCCAGCAGCTTAGTTGTCCTTTATCAAAATCAGGGCTCCTACGAGCAGTACTTC
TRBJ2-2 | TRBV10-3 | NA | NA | CASGGGTGELFF | TGTGCCTCGGGGGGCGGCACCGGGGAGCTGTTTTTT
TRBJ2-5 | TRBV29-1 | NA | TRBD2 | CSAELAGGQETQYF | TGCAGCGCCGAACTAGCGGGGGGGCAAGAGACCCAGTACTTC